This is a list of T cell receptor beta chains from one sample in a study of shared clonotypes between healthy human individuals. Libraries were prepared by immunoSEQ multiplex PCR; TCRdb keeps only in-frame clonotypes and omits some of them. Of some 1.5 million clones listed, 95% to 99% were seen once; the top ten hold about 0.4%. Material for sequencing was naive CD4+ T cells sorted from blood. Every receptor here comes from a man younger than 45 in good health. Both conserved end residues are part of each CDR3. The order of the fields is D gene, clone size, CDR3 length, V gene, J gene, CDR3 DNA, CDR3 protein. D genes are given only for firm matches. Rows give clone size only sometimes, using once, few, many, or a class for an expanded clone.

TRBD2	-	16	TRBV7-8	TRBJ2-1	TGTGCCAGCAGCTCCAGGGTGCGGGAGCCCCTAAATGAGCAGTTCTTC	CASSSRVREPLNEQFF
-	-	11	TRBV29-1	TRBJ2-7	TGCAGCGTTGAAAACTTAGGCGAGCAGTACTTC	CSVENLGEQYF
-	-	13	TRBV7-9	TRBJ1-5	TGTGCCAGCAGCTTAGGTCACAATCAGCCCCAGCATTTT	CASSLGHNQPQHF
TRBD1	-	13	TRBV28	TRBJ1-2	TGTGCCAGCAGTTTGAACAGGGGGGAAGGCTACACCTTC	CASSLNRGEGYTF
-	-	14	TRBV11-3	TRBJ2-7	TGTGCCAGCAGCCCCAGTGGTAGCGGCTACGAGCAGTACTTC	CASSPSGSGYEQYF
-	-	17	TRBV11-2	TRBJ2-1	TGTGCCAGCAGCTTAGTCCAGCCAGCGATCGCAAAAAATGAGCAGTTCTTC	CASSLVQPAIAKNEQFF
-	-	14	TRBV2	TRBJ2-3	TGTGCCAGCAGGGCGGGTCAGTACACAGATACGCAGTATTTT	CASRAGQYTDTQYF
TRBD1	-	17	TRBV28	TRBJ1-2	TGTGCCAGCAGTCCGATTGGGACAGGGCCTTTTAACTATGGCTACACCTTC	CASSPIGTGPFNYGYTF
-	-	17	TRBV4-1	TRBJ1-5	TGCGCCAGCAGCCAAGATCCGAGTGGCAGAACCAATCAGCCCCAGCATTTT	CASSQDPSGRTNQPQHF
-	-	14	TRBV7-3	TRBJ2-2	TGTGCCAGCAGCTTATCCCTCATTACCGGGGAGCTGTTTTTT	CASSLSLITGELFF
-	-	14	TRBV6-5	TRBJ1-5	TGTGCCAGCAGATTGACAAGTGGGAGGGAGCCCCAGCATTTT	CASRLTSGREPQHF
-	-	16	TRBV10-1	TRBJ2-1	TGCGCCAGCAGTGAGTCCTTAGGAGTCGGGGGCAATGAGCAGTTCTTC	CASSESLGVGGNEQFF
-	-	17	TRBV27	TRBJ2-1	TGTGCCAGCAGTTCCTTTTATAGCGCCCACTCCTACAATGAGCAGTTCTTC	CASSSFYSAHSYNEQFF
-	-	15	TRBV28	TRBJ2-3	TGTGCCAGCATCCCCCGGAGCGAGGGGCCTCATACGCAGTATTTT	CASIPRSEGPHTQYF
-	-	16	TRBV9	TRBJ2-3	TGTGCCAGCAGCGTTTTTTCCGATTCTACCGCAGATACGCAGTATTTT	CASSVFSDSTADTQYF
TRBD1	-	15	TRBV5-6	TRBJ2-7	TGTGCCAGCAGCCACCGACAGGGGTGGTACTACGAGCAGTACTTC	CASSHRQGWYYEQYF
TRBD2	-	17	TRBV11-2	TRBJ2-1	TGTGCCAGCAGCTTAGAGCCGCTAGCGGGAGGGAAAAATGAGCAGTTCTTC	CASSLEPLAGGKNEQFF
-	-	13	TRBV6-1	TRBJ2-7	TGTGCCAGCACTCAGGGGAACTCCTACGAGCAGTACTTC	CASTQGNSYEQYF
-	-	18	TRBV4-2	TRBJ1-4	TGTGCCAGCAGCCAAGATTCAGTGCGGGGGAGGTCTAATGAAAAACTGTTTTTT	CASSQDSVRGRSNEKLFF
TRBD1	-	15	TRBV28	TRBJ1-1	TGTGCCAGCAGTCCCGGGACAGGTGGGTACACTGAAGCTTTCTTT	CASSPGTGGYTEAFF
-	-	14	TRBV11-2	TRBJ2-5	TGTGCCAGCAGCTTACTTGGGCAGGGAGAGACCCAGTACTTC	CASSLLGQGETQYF
TRBD2	-	17	TRBV7-9	TRBJ2-1	TGTGCCAGCAGCTTAGTGAAGCTAGCGGGAGTCGACAATGAGCAGTTCTTC	CASSLVKLAGVDNEQFF
-	once	14	TRBV10-1	TRBJ1-5	TGCGCCAGCAGTGAGTTGAATAGCAATCAGCCCCAGCATTTT	CASSELNSNQPQHF
TRBD2	-	15	TRBV27	TRBJ2-7	TGTGCCAGCAGTCCCATGACTAGCGCGAACTACGAGCAGTACTTC	CASSPMTSANYEQYF
TRBD1	-	12	TRBV2	TRBJ2-5	TGTGCCAGCATGGACAGGGCCGAGACCCAGTACTTC	CASMDRAETQYF
TRBD2	-	17	TRBV7-9	TRBJ2-7	TGTGCCAGCAGCTTCGTCCTTGGACTAGCGGGAGACTACGAGCAGTACTTC	CASSFVLGLAGDYEQYF
-	-	14	TRBV11-2	TRBJ2-5	TGTGCCAGCAGCTTAGGTCCGAACCAAGAGACCCAGTACTTC	CASSLGPNQETQYF
TRBD2	-	15	TRBV9	TRBJ2-1	TGTGCCAGCAGCCGGGTAGCGGGAGTTCCGAATGAGCAGTTCTTC	CASSRVAGVPNEQFF
-	-	14	TRBV5-1	TRBJ2-1	TGCGCCAGCAGCTTGGGACTACCCTACAATGAGCAGTTCTTC	CASSLGLPYNEQFF
-	-	12	TRBV5-1	TRBJ2-5	TGCGCCAGCACCCTTGACACCGAGACCCAGTACTTC	CASTLDTETQYF
TRBD2	-	14	TRBV29-1	TRBJ2-1	TGCAGCGTTGGTCGAGCGGGAGGGCCCAATGAGCAGTTCTTC	CSVGRAGGPNEQFF
-	-	15	TRBV5-6	TRBJ1-2	TGTGCCAGCAGTTTGCCAGCGGGAGCTAACTATGGCTACACCTTC	CASSLPAGANYGYTF
TRBD1	-	15	TRBV27	TRBJ2-7	TGTGCCAGCAGTTTACGAGGGGGCGCGAGTTACGAGCAGTACTTC	CASSLRGGASYEQYF
-	once	16	TRBV9	TRBJ2-1	TGTGCCAGCAGCCCGACCGACAGCGTCTCCTACAATGAGCAGTTCTTC	CASSPTDSVSYNEQFF
-	-	15	TRBV2	TRBJ1-5	TGTGCCAGCAGTGAAATGGCAGGTGGTAATCAGCCCCAGCATTTT	CASSEMAGGNQPQHF
-	-	13	TRBV7-3	TRBJ2-1	TGTGCCAGCAGCCCGAGTCCCCGGGATCTTCAGTTCTTC	CASSPSPRDLQFF
-	-	16	TRBV7-6	TRBJ2-1	TGTGCCAGCAGCCCCCTACCAAGAATATCGTCCCATGAGCAGTTCTTC	CASSPLPRISSHEQFF
TRBD2	once	15	TRBV27	TRBJ2-2	TGTGCCAGCAGTCCCCCGGGGGGGGAGAGCGGCGAGCTGTTTTTT	CASSPPGGESGELFF
-	-	14	TRBV18	TRBJ2-7	TGTGCCAGCACCAGGGCAGGTGAAACCTACGAGCAGTACTTC	CASTRAGETYEQYF
-	-	12	TRBV6-1	TRBJ2-7	TGTGCCAGCAGTGAATTTCCCGGCGAGCAGTACTTC	CASSEFPGEQYF
-	-	12	TRBV5-1	TRBJ2-7	TGCGCCAGCAGAGGCCCCGGGGACGAGCAGTACTTC	CASRGPGDEQYF
TRBD2	-	15	TRBV28	TRBJ2-2	TGTGCCACGAAGCGGGAGGCCACGAACACCGGGGAGCTGTTTTTT	CATKREATNTGELFF
TRBD1	-	15	TRBV11-3	TRBJ2-7	TGTGCCAGCAGCTTAGTCGGGACAGGGAAGGGCGAGCAGTACTTC	CASSLVGTGKGEQYF
-	-	14	TRBV5-6	TRBJ2-7	TGTGCCAGCAGCTTGGGGCAGGCACCTAACGAGCAGTACTTC	CASSLGQAPNEQYF
-	-	14	TRBV5-1	TRBJ1-4	TGCGCCAGCTCGAACCAGGGAGGTGGTGAAAAACTGTTTTTT	CASSNQGGGEKLFF
TRBD1	-	13	TRBV19	TRBJ2-7	TGTGCCACCGGACAGGGGATTACTTACGAGCAGTACTTC	CATGQGITYEQYF
TRBD1	-	16	TRBV28	TRBJ2-1	TGTGCCAGCAGTACAAAGACAGGGCCTTCCTACAATGAGCAGTTCTTC	CASSTKTGPSYNEQFF